Detailed here is one T cell receptor beta chain. What it binds is not known. V was shortened by 5 bases and J by 4 bases, with 17 bases between the two germline ends. In germline, CDR1 is SGHTA, CDR2 FQGNSA. The CDR3 is made up of 15 amino acids. The data stem from a study of T cell clonotyping in hematopoietic cell transplantation. Whole-study findings and limits: Pathologically expanded recipient clonotypes increased progressively from day 30 to day 180 as diversity fell. Graft donor and pretransplant recipient Inverse Simpson Index values predicted broader posttransplant TCR diversity. At the given depth, recipient repertoires were over 95% de novo clonotypes. CD4 and CD8 repertoire contributions could not be separated without sorting.

TCRdb's copy holds only in-frame clones and misses some; the assay was immunoSEQ multiplex PCR. The sample holds 13,000 to 15,000 clones, nearly 95% seen once. The clonotype originates from a male patient between 55 and 70 years old who had an allogeneic stem cell transplant from an unrelated donor, so the T cells may come from the graft donor. Some clones in this sample may be carry-over from other donors' samples. This chain joins TRBV7-2 and TRBJ1-2; D ambiguous. The specimen was PBMCs, collected 30 days after allogeneic stem cell transplant. CDR3 loop: CASSPERTHLYGYTF. In nucleotides, the CDR3 is TGTGCCAGCAGCCCAGAGCGCACGCACCTCTATGGCTACACCTTC.